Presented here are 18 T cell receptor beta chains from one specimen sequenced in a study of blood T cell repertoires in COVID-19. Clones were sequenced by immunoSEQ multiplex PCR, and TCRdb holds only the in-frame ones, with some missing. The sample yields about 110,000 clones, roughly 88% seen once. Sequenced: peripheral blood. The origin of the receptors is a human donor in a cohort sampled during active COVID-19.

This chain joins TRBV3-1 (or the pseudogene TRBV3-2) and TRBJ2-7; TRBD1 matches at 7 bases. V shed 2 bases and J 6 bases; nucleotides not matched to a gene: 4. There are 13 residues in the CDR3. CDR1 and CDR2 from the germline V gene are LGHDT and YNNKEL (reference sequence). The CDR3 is CASSQPTGPEQYF. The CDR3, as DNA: TGTGCCAGCAGCCAACCGACAGGGCCCGAGCAGTACTTC.

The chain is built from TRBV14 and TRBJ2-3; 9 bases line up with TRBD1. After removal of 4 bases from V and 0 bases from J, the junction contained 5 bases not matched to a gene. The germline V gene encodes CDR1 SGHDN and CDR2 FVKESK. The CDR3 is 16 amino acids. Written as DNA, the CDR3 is TGTGCCAGCAGCCCATGGACAGGGGTTAGCACAGATACGCAGTATTTT. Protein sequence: CASSPWTGVSTDTQYF.

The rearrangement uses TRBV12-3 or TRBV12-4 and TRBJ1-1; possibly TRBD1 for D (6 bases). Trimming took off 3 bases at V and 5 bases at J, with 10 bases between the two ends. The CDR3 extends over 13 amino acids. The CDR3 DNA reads TGTGCCAGCAGTTTGCAGCAGGGGACTGAAGCTTTCTTT. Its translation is CASSLQQGTEAFF.

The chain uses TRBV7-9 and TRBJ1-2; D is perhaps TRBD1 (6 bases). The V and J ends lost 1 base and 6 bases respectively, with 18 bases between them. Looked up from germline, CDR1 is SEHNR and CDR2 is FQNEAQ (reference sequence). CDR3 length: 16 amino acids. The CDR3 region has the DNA TGTGCCAGCAGCTTAGAGGGACACGGACCGGTAGATGGCTACACCTTC. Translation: CASSLEGHGPVDGYTF. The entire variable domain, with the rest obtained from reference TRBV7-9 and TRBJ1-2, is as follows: DTGVSQNPRHKITKRGQNVTFRCDPISEHNRLYWYRQTLGQGPEFLTYFQNEAQLEKSRLLSDRFSAERPKGSFSTLEIQRTEQGDSAMYLCASSLEGHGPVDGYTFGSGTRLTVV.

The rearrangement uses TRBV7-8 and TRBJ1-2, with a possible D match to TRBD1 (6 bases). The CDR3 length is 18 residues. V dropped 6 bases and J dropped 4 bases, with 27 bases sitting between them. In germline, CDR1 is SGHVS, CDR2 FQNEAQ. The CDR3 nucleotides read TGTGCCAGCAGTAAACTCTATGACCGAAACAGGGCCTCCTATGGCTACACCTTC. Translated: CASSKLYDRNRASYGYTF.

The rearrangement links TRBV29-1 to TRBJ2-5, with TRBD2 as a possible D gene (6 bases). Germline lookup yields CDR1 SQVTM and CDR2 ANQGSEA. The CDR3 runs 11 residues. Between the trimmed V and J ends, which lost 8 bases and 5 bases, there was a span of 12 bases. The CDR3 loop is CSPVEGETQYF. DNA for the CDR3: TGCAGCCCCGTGGAGGGGGAGACCCAGTACTTC.

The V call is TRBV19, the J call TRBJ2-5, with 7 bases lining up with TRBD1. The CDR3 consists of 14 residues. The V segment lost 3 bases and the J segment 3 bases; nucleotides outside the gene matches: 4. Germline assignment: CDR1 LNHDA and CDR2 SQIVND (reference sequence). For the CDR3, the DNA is TGTGCCAGTAGTATCGGGGACAGCGAAGAGACCCAGTACTTC. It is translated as CASSIGDSEETQYF.

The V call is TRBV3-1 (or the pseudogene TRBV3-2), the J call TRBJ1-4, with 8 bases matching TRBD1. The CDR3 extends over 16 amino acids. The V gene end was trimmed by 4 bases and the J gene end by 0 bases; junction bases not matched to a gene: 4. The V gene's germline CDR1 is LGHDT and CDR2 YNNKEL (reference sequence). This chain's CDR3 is CASSLKTGATNEKLFF. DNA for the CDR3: TGTGCCAGCAGCCTAAAGACAGGGGCAACTAATGAAAAACTGTTTTTT.

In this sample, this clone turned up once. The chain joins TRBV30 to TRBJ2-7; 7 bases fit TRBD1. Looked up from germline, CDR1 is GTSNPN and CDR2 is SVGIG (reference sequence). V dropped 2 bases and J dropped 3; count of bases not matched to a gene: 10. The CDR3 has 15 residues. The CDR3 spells CAWSPWDRANYEQYF. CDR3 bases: TGTGCCTGGAGTCCCTGGGACAGAGCAAACTACGAGCAGTACTTC.

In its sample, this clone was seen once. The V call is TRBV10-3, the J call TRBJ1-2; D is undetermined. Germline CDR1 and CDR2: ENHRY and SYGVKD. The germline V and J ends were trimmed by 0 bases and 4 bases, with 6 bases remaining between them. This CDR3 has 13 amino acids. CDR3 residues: CAISESRAYGYTF. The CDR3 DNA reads TGTGCCATCAGTGAGTCGCGAGCCTATGGCTACACCTTC.

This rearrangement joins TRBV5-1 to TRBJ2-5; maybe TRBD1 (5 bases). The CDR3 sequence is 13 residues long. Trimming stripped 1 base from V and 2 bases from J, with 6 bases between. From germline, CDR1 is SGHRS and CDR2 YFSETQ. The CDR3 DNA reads TGCGCCAGCAGCTTGTACAGGCAAGAGACCCAGTACTTC. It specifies CASSLYRQETQYF.

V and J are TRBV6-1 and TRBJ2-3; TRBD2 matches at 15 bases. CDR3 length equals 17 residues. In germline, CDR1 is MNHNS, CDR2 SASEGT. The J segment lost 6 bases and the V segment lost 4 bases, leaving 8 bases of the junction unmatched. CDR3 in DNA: TGTGCCAGCAGTGGAGGACTAGCGGGAGGGCCGGGGGATACGCAGTATTTT. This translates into CASSGGLAGGPGDTQYF.

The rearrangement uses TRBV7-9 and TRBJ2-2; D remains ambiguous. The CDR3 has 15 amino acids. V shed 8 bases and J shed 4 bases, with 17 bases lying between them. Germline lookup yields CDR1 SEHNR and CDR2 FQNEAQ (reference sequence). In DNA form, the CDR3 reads TGTGCCAGCTGGTGGGCCCACGGTAGCACCGGGGAGCTGTTTTTT. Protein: CASWWAHGSTGELFF.

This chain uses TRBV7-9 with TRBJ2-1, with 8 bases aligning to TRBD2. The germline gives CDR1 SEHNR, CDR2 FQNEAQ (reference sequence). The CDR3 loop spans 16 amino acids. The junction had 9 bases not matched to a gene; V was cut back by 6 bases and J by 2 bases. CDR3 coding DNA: TGTGCCAGCAGGGACACTAGCGGCGCACCCTACAATGAGCAGTTCTTC. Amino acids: CASRDTSGAPYNEQFF.

CDR3 in DNA: TGTGCCAGCAGTGTCAACTCCTGGTCAGGGTCAAATGAAAAACTGTTTTTT. Protein product: CASSVNSWSGSNEKLFF. This chain connects TRBV28 to TRBJ1-4; weak D call: TRBD1 (5 bases). The CDR3 covers 17 residues. The germline V gene encodes CDR1 MDHEN and CDR2 SYDVKM. Trimming took 5 bases from V and 5 from J, leaving 21 bases between them.

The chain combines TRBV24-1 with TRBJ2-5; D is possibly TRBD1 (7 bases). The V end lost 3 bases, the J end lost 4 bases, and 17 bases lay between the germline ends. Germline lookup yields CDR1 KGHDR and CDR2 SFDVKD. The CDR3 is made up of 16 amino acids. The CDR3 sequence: CATSDGGGMGRETQYF. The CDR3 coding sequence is TGTGCCACCAGTGATGGAGGGGGCATGGGCCGAGAGACCCAGTACTTC.

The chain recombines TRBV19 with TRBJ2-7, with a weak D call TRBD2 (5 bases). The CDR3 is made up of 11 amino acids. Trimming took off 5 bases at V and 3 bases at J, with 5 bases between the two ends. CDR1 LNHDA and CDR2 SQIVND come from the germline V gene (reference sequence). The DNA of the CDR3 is TGTGCCAGTAGTGCGGGCTACGAGCAGTACTTC. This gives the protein CASSAGYEQYF.

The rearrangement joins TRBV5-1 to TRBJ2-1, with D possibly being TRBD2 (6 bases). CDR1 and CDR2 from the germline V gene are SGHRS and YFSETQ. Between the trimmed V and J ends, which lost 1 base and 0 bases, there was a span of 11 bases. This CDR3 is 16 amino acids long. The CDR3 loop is CASSLLVGSSYNEQFF. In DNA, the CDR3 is TGCGCCAGCAGCTTGTTGGTCGGGAGCTCCTACAATGAGCAGTTCTTC.